The TCR beta chain described here comes from a study of T-cell reconstitution after alpha-beta-depleted transplantation in children. The germline CDR1 and CDR2 sequences are SQVTM and ANQGSEA. Germline trimming cut 8 bases from V and 6 bases from J; bases unmatched to any gene: 6. This CDR3 contains 12 residues. This clonotype was picked up a small number of times. Unique molecular identifiers were incorporated when the TCRbeta library was constructed. TCRdb re-called the PCR reads with MiXCR, one entry per CDR3 protein. The sample shows under 250,000 distinct CDR3 sequences, approximately 17% of them seen only once.

The sample was PBMCs, mostly from graft donor cells, taken 360 days after TCRalphabeta/CD19-depleted stem cell transplant. The rearrangement uses TRBV29-1 and TRBJ2-1, with 8 bases identical to TRBD2. This receptor was obtained from a male patient between 2 and 10 years old who had a stem cell transplant for acute lymphoblastic leukemia, so the T cells may come from the graft donor. DNA of the CDR3: TGCAGCACAAAGCGGGGGCCCAATGAGCAGTTCTTC. As protein: CSTKRGPNEQFF.